This is a list of T cell receptor beta chains from one sample in a study of T cell repertoires in ileal Crohn's disease. Profiled with immunoSEQ multiplex PCR; TCRdb holds only in-frame clones, not every one. The table shows fewer than 20,000 clones, with 88% occurring only once. Sequenced input: ileal tissue. The receptors here all came from an adult with Crohn's disease. Each CDR3 is given with its conserved first and last residue. The order of the fields is J gene, V gene, D gene, clone size, CDR3 protein, CDR3 DNA. D genes are given only for firm matches. Rows may omit the clone size; those that give it use once, few, many or a size class.

>TRBJ2-7|TRBV19|TRBD1|-
CASSPRTGGRYEQYF
TGTGCCAGTAGCCCTCGGACAGGGGGCCGCTACGAGCAGTACTTC
>TRBJ2-7|TRBV28|-|-
CASSAGRRNEQYF
TGTGCCAGCTCGGCGGGGAGGAGGAACGAGCAGTACTTC
>TRBJ2-7|TRBV19|-|-
CASSIRGEEQYF
TGTGCCAGTAGTATAAGAGGCGAAGAGCAGTACTTC
>TRBJ2-2|TRBV11-2|TRBD1|-
CASSPQGAPNTGELFF
TGTGCCAGCAGCCCCCAGGGGGCGCCGAACACCGGGGAGCTGTTTTTT
>TRBJ2-3|TRBV4-1|TRBD1|-
CASRLRYGTGGPDTQYF
TGCGCCAGCAGGTTGAGGTATGGGACAGGGGGCCCAGATACGCAGTATTTT
>TRBJ2-3|TRBV12-5|-|-
CASEERGTDTQYF
TGTGCTAGTGAGGAGCGGGGCACAGATACGCAGTATTTT
>TRBJ2-7|TRBV18|TRBD1|-
CASSPGQGRTYEQYF
TGTGCCAGCTCACCGGGACAGGGGCGGACCTACGAGCAGTACTTC
>TRBJ1-2|TRBV7-6|TRBD1|-
CASSLEGARGYTF
TGTGCCAGCAGCTTAGAGGGGGCAAGAGGCTACACCTTC
>TRBJ1-4|TRBV7-8|TRBD1|few
CASSPTGFEEKLFF
TGTGCCAGCAGCCCGACAGGGTTCGAGGAAAAACTGTTTTTT
>TRBJ1-2|TRBV9|TRBD1|-
CASSVGQAALTYGYTF
TGTGCCAGCAGCGTTGGACAGGCGGCCTTAACGTATGGCTACACCTTC
>TRBJ1-2|TRBV28|TRBD1|once
CASREPQGLYGYTF
TGTGCCAGCAGGGAACCACAGGGGCTCTATGGCTACACCTTC
>TRBJ1-1|TRBV10-3|TRBD1|-
CAISEATGVDTEAFF
TGTGCCATCAGTGAGGCGACAGGGGTTGACACTGAAGCTTTCTTT
>TRBJ2-5|TRBV10-3|-|-
CAISEWTAEETQYF
TGTGCCATCAGTGAGTGGACAGCTGAAGAGACCCAGTACTTC
>TRBJ2-2|TRBV9|TRBD1|-
CASSVAPTGTTGELFF
TGTGCCAGCAGCGTAGCTCCGACAGGGACCACCGGGGAGCTGTTTTTT
>TRBJ1-1|TRBV9|TRBD1|once
CASSPGQGVAAFF
TGTGCCAGCAGCCCTGGACAGGGGGTGGCAGCTTTCTTT
>TRBJ2-2|TRBV5-1|-|-
CASRRKGTGELFF
TGCGCCAGCAGACGGAAGGGGACCGGGGAGCTGTTTTTT
>TRBJ2-1|TRBV5-1|TRBD2|-
CASSSDTSDLLSSYNEQFF
TGCGCCAGCAGCTCGGATACTAGCGACTTACTTAGCTCCTACAATGAGCAGTTCTTC
>TRBJ1-4|TRBV28|-|-
CASSSSAGERGEKLFF
TGTGCCAGCAGTTCATCTGCGGGCGAACGGGGTGAAAAACTGTTTTTT
>TRBJ2-3|TRBV29-1|-|-
CSVEVAGMSTDTQYF
TGCAGCGTTGAAGTTGCAGGGATGAGCACAGATACGCAGTATTTT
>TRBJ1-4|TRBV30|TRBD1|-
CAWKWTGVNEKLFF
TGTGCCTGGAAGTGGACAGGGGTAAATGAAAAACTGTTTTTT
>TRBJ1-1|TRBV29-1|TRBD1|-
CSVDRTGDTEAFF
TGCAGCGTGGACAGGACAGGGGACACTGAAGCTTTCTTT
>TRBJ1-4|TRBV28|-|-
CATRSQGEKLFF
TGTGCCACCCGATCGCAGGGTGAAAAACTGTTTTTT
>TRBJ2-1|TRBV7-9|-|-
CASSFNILTGPDEQFF
TGTGCCAGCAGCTTTAACATCTTGACAGGACCCGATGAGCAGTTCTTC
>TRBJ2-1|TRBV18|TRBD2|once
CASSFTSGSPYNEQFF
TGTGCCAGCTCATTTACTAGCGGGAGCCCCTACAATGAGCAGTTCTTC
>TRBJ2-7|TRBV5-8|TRBD1|-
CASSQFGQGYEQYF
TGTGCCAGCAGCCAGTTTGGACAGGGCTACGAGCAGTACTTC
>TRBJ2-1|TRBV25-1|-|-
CASSVGRGTSPYNEQFF
TGTGCCAGCAGTGTGGGGAGGGGGACGTCTCCCTACAATGAGCAGTTCTTC
>TRBJ1-5|TRBV9|-|-
CASSVHGGDQPQHF
TGTGCCAGCAGCGTTCACGGAGGGGATCAGCCCCAGCATTTT
>TRBJ2-7|TRBV27|-|-
CASSLRHPYEQYF
TGTGCCAGCAGTTTAAGACACCCCTACGAGCAGTACTTC
>TRBJ1-5|TRBV5-6|-|-
CASSRGFGQPQHF
TGTGCCAGCAGCCGAGGGTTCGGTCAGCCCCAGCATTTT
>TRBJ1-4|TRBV5-8|TRBD1|-
CASRERQGGEKLFF
TGTGCCAGCAGGGAGAGACAGGGAGGTGAAAAACTGTTTTTT
>TRBJ2-3|TRBV5-1|TRBD2|-
CASSSLGLAGVGDTQYF
TGCGCCAGCAGCTCTTTAGGACTAGCGGGAGTAGGAGATACGCAGTATTTT
>TRBJ1-3|TRBV5-1|TRBD1|-
CASSQTGLSGNTIYF
TGCGCCAGCAGCCAGACAGGGCTCTCTGGAAACACCATATATTTT
>TRBJ2-7|TRBV28|-|-
CASSREYEQYF
TGTGCCAGCAGTCGAGAGTACGAGCAGTACTTC
>TRBJ1-1|TRBV27|TRBD1|-
CASRRPGQGVTEAFF
TGTGCCAGCAGACGGCCGGGACAGGGGGTCACTGAAGCTTTCTTT
>TRBJ1-1|TRBV6-1|-|-
CASRAGHMNTEAFF
TGTGCCAGCAGAGCGGGGCACATGAACACTGAAGCTTTCTTT
>TRBJ1-2|TRBV7-2|-|few
CASSLSGYRYGYTF
TGTGCCAGCAGCTTATCAGGTTATAGGTATGGCTACACCTTC
>TRBJ2-3|TRBV7-9|TRBD2|-
CASSFLAGGTADTQYF
TGTGCCAGCAGCTTCTTAGCGGGAGGTACCGCAGATACGCAGTATTTT
>TRBJ1-1|TRBV7-9|-|-
CASSEVTGLNTEAFF
TGTGCCAGCAGCGAGGTAACAGGGTTGAACACTGAAGCTTTCTTT
>TRBJ1-1|TRBV28|TRBD1|few
CASNLQGADTEAFF
TGTGCCAGCAACCTACAGGGGGCGGACACTGAAGCTTTCTTT
>TRBJ1-1|TRBV9|-|-
CASSGKESGLNTEAFF
TGTGCCAGCAGCGGCAAAGAGTCAGGGTTAAACACTGAAGCTTTCTTT
>TRBJ2-3|TRBV7-2|TRBD2|-
CASSPGTSATDTQYF
TGTGCCAGCAGCCCCGGGACTAGCGCCACAGATACGCAGTATTTT
>TRBJ2-2|TRBV9|-|-
CASSVYSRSGGELFF
TGTGCCAGCAGCGTCTACTCTAGGTCGGGCGGGGAGCTGTTTTTT
>TRBJ2-7|TRBV6-6|-|-
CASSSPPEPLYEQYF
TGTGCCAGCAGTTCCCCTCCGGAGCCCCTCTACGAGCAGTACTTC
>TRBJ2-2|TRBV29-1|TRBD2|-
CSVEVGQLGLAGELFF
TGCAGCGTTGAGGTCGGACAGCTGGGACTAGCCGGGGAGCTGTTTTTT
>TRBJ2-1|TRBV27|-|once
CASKGNYNEQFF
TGTGCCAGCAAGGGGAACTACAATGAGCAGTTCTTC
>TRBJ2-1|TRBV25-1|-|-
CASSESGGSYNEQFF
TGTGCCAGCAGTGAATCTGGCGGCTCCTACAATGAGCAGTTCTTC